This is a list of T cell receptor beta chains from one sample in a study of blood T cell repertoires in COVID-19. Using immunoSEQ multiplex PCR, the repertoire was profiled, and TCRdb retains in-frame clones only, with some absent. This sample yields some 190,000 clones, of which around 80% are seen a single time; around 12% belongs to the top ten. Sequences were obtained from peripheral blood. The origin of the receptors is a woman between 45 and 60 years old with acute or convalescent COVID-19. Each CDR3 is given with its conserved first and last residue. A D gene is named only where the DNA matches it firmly. Expanded clones are given a class, and other clones once, few, many or no size at all.

abundance	v_gene	j_gene	d_gene	CDR3aa	CDR3nt
NA	TRBV28	TRBJ2-7	NA	CASSLRGGHEQYF	TGTGCCAGCAGTTTGAGAGGAGGCCACGAGCAGTACTTC
NA	TRBV19	TRBJ1-5	NA	CASTLQGDSNQPQHF	TGTGCCAGTACCCTTCAGGGTGATAGCAATCAGCCCCAGCATTTT
NA	TRBV28	TRBJ2-7	TRBD2	CASSLVTGGIAYEQYF	TGTGCCAGCAGTTTAGTTACGGGGGGTATTGCCTACGAGCAGTACTTC
once	TRBV12-3/TRBV12-4	TRBJ2-7	NA	CASSVHLYEQYF	TGTGCCAGCAGCGTACACCTTTACGAGCAGTACTTC
NA	TRBV2	TRBJ1-5	NA	CASSMEGRGQPQHF	TGTGCCAGCAGTATGGAGGGAAGGGGTCAGCCCCAGCATTTT
NA	TRBV4-2	TRBJ2-2	TRBD2	CASSQDKGLAGGGTGELFF	TGTGCCAGCAGCCAAGATAAGGGACTAGCGGGGGGCGGGACCGGGGAGCTGTTTTTT
NA	TRBV6-6	TRBJ2-1	NA	CASVEGGVSYNEQFF	TGTGCCAGCGTGGAGGGGGGGGTCTCCTACAATGAGCAGTTCTTC
NA	TRBV10-1	TRBJ2-1	NA	CASSDYDRPYNEQFF	TGCGCCAGCAGCGATTATGACAGACCCTACAATGAGCAGTTCTTC
NA	TRBV7-2	TRBJ2-1	TRBD2	CASSFRGTSGRGEQFF	TGTGCCAGCAGCTTTCGAGGGACTAGCGGGAGGGGGGAGCAGTTCTTC
NA	TRBV9	TRBJ2-7	NA	CASSVSSGVGSYEQYF	TGTGCCAGCAGCGTATCCTCCGGGGTAGGTTCCTACGAGCAGTACTTC